These 18 T cell receptor beta chains originate from one sample sequenced in a study of shared clonotypes between healthy human individuals. Naive CD8 cells lacked CD45RO, underwent positive selection for CCR7 and left out terminally differentiated effector memory CD45RA+ cells. Clones were read by immunoSEQ multiplex PCR, and TCRdb kept only the in-frame ones, dropping some. The sample holds about 2.1 million clones, about 94% seen once. The material sequenced was naive CD8+ T cells from PBMCs. Receptors originate from a man between 18 and 29 years old in good health. Some clones in this sample may be carry-over from other donors' samples.

CDR3 sequence (DNA): TGTGCCAGCGCCCCGGAGGGGACTATTGGGGTTGGAGGGCCCCAGCATTTT. This gives the protein CASAPEGTIGVGGPQHF. The V and J genes are TRBV28 and TRBJ1-5, with a possible D match to TRBD1 (5 bases). Germline CDR1 reads MDHEN; CDR2 reads SYDVKM. Trimming pared 8 bases from V and 9 bases from J, leaving 29 bases between. The CDR3 covers 17 residues.

This clone was seen once. The chain uses TRBV5-1 and TRBJ2-1; perhaps D is TRBD1 or TRBD2 (5 bases each). Trimming shortened V by 4 bases and J by 2 bases, and 19 bases separated the two germline ends. The CDR3 sequence is 17 residues long. Germline CDR1 reads SGHRS; CDR2 reads YFSETQ. The CDR3 sequence is CASSLIGGVSPYNEQFF. As DNA, the CDR3 is TGCGCCAGCAGCCTGATTGGGGGAGTTTCCCCCTACAATGAGCAGTTCTTC.

The rearrangement links TRBV6-6 to TRBJ2-7, with 11 bases matching TRBD1. The CDR3 has 14 amino acids. Germline assignment: CDR1 MNHNY and CDR2 SVGAGI (reference sequence). The V and J ends lost 6 bases and 13 bases, in that order; junction bases with no gene match: 14. This CDR3 reads CASSSGTGGFDEYF. CDR3 sequence (DNA): TGTGCCAGCAGCTCCGGGACAGGGGGTTTCGACGAATACTTC.

This chain connects TRBV27 to TRBJ2-1; 11 bases match TRBD2. Germline V gives CDR1 MNHEY, CDR2 SMNVEV (reference sequence). The CDR3 sequence is 15 residues long. Unmatched junction bases numbered 6, after V lost 5 bases and J lost 6 bases. The CDR3 sequence is CASSQLAGETNEQFF. The DNA for the CDR3 is TGTGCCAGCAGTCAACTAGCGGGAGAGACCAATGAGCAGTTCTTC.

The CDR3 region has the DNA TGTGCCAGTAGTGGTCACGGACTAGCGCTTTACAATGAGCAGTTCTTC. Translation: CASSGHGLALYNEQFF. The genes are TRBV19 and TRBJ2-1; 9 bases are a match to TRBD2. Unmatched junction bases numbered 9, after V lost 5 bases and J lost 4 bases. This CDR3 contains 16 residues. Per the germline V gene, CDR1 is LNHDA and CDR2 is SQIVND (reference sequence).

The rearrangement joins TRBV5-1 to TRBJ1-1; weak D call: TRBD1 (5 bases). Trimming removed 5 bases at V and 0 bases at J, with 17 bases between. There are 16 residues in the CDR3. The germline V gene encodes CDR1 SGHRS and CDR2 YFSETQ. The CDR3: CASRDILTDVNTEAFF. DNA for the CDR3: TGCGCCAGCAGGGACATATTAACAGATGTGAACACTGAAGCTTTCTTT.

The chain carries TRBV9 and TRBJ2-2; 11 bases agree with TRBD2. V dropped 2 bases and J dropped 3; count of bases not matched to a gene: 3. The CDR3 covers 16 residues. Looked up from germline, CDR1 is SGDLS and CDR2 is YYNGEE. The CDR3 is CASSVSGRGDTGELFF. CDR3 nucleotide sequence: TGTGCCAGCAGCGTTAGCGGGAGGGGTGACACCGGGGAGCTGTTTTTT. Full variable domain (remainder filled in from reference TRBV9 and TRBJ2-2): DSGVTQTPKHLITATGQRVTLRCSPRSGDLSVYWYQQSLDQGLQFLIQYYNGEERAKGNILERFSAQQFPDLHSELNLSSLELGDSALYFCASSVSGRGDTGELFFGEGSRLTVL.

The J gene is TRBJ1-4, the V gene TRBV20-1; D uncertain. The CDR3 totals 11 residues. V lost 2 bases, J lost 6 bases, and 4 bases lay in between. CDR1 is DFQATT and CDR2 is SNEGSKA in the germline V gene (reference sequence). The CDR3 region is CSARHDEKLFF. In nucleotides, the CDR3 is TGCAGTGCTAGACACGATGAAAAACTGTTTTTT.

This chain connects TRBV9 to TRBJ1-2; 10 nucleotides line up with TRBD1. This CDR3 spans 15 amino acids. CDR1 and CDR2 from the germline V gene are SGDLS and YYNGEE. Unmatched junction bases numbered 7, after V lost 3 bases and J lost 5 bases. The CDR3 coding sequence is TGTGCCAGCAGCGGTGGGGACAGGGGTAATTATGGCTACACCTTC. Amino acids: CASSGGDRGNYGYTF.

Concerning this clone: Other DNA sequences in this specimen translate into the identical CDR3. The chain uses TRBV9 and TRBJ2-7; 8 bases fit TRBD1. There are 15 residues in the CDR3. Germline CDR1 reads SGDLS; CDR2 reads YYNGEE. V was clipped by 0 bases and J by 2 bases; unmatched bases: 4. CDR3 DNA sequence: TGTGCCAGCAGCGTAGCAGGACAGGGCGCCTACGAGCAGTACTTC. Its protein is CASSVAGQGAYEQYF. The full variable domain, in which reference TRBV9 and TRBJ2-7 provide the parts outside the CDR3, is DSGVTQTPKHLITATGQRVTLRCSPRSGDLSVYWYQQSLDQGLQFLIQYYNGEERAKGNILERFSAQQFPDLHSELNLSSLELGDSALYFCASSVAGQGAYEQYFGPGTRLTVT.

On this clone: The same CDR3 also results from other DNA sequences found in this sample. V gene TRBV7-9 combines with J gene TRBJ2-1; 11 nucleotides agree with TRBD2. The ends lost 5 bases at V and 4 bases at J; junction bases unmatched: 4. The CDR3 loop spans 15 amino acids. Germline assignment: CDR1 SEHNR and CDR2 FQNEAQ (reference sequence). CDR3 in DNA: TGTGCCAGCAGCCCGGGACTAGCGGATTACAATGAGCAGTTCTTC. Encoded protein: CASSPGLADYNEQFF.

The chain links TRBV5-4 to TRBJ2-7; 8 bases match TRBD2. After removal of 2 bases from V and 0 bases from J, the junction contained 7 bases not matched to a gene. This CDR3 has 16 amino acids. From germline, CDR1 is SGHNT and CDR2 YYREEE (reference sequence). The CDR3 spells CASSFSGTRNSYEQYF. CDR3 bases: TGTGCCAGCAGCTTCTCCGGGACTAGGAACTCCTACGAGCAGTACTTC.

The J gene is TRBJ2-7, the V gene TRBV5-1; 8 positions agree with TRBD1. CDR1 SGHRS and CDR2 YFSETQ come from the germline V gene. The J segment lost 3 bases and the V segment lost 3 bases, leaving 11 bases of the junction unmatched. CDR3 length equals 16 residues. CDR3 in DNA: TGCGCCAGCAGCTCAGTGACCGGGACAGGAGTCTACGAGCAGTACTTC. Translated: CASSSVTGTGVYEQYF. The variable domain in full, with the rest retrieved from reference TRBV5-1 and TRBJ2-7, is KAGVTQTPRYLIKTRGQQVTLSCSPISGHRSVSWYQQTPGQGLQFLFEYFSETQRNKGNFPGRFSGRQFSNSRSEMNVSTLELGDSALYLCASSSVTGTGVYEQYFGPGTRLTVT.

This chain joins TRBV6-1 and TRBJ2-2, with D hard to call. Deletions cut 0 bases from V and 6 bases from J, with 14 bases between. Germline loops: CDR1 MNHNS, CDR2 SASEGT. This CDR3 comprises 16 residues. CDR3 sequence: CASSEAEAWVAGELFF. The DNA for the CDR3 is TGTGCCAGCAGTGAAGCAGAGGCTTGGGTGGCCGGGGAGCTGTTTTTT.

The chain recombines TRBV9 with TRBJ1-1; perhaps TRBD1 as D (5 bases). CDR1 SGDLS and CDR2 YYNGEE come from the germline V gene. Trimming took off 3 bases at V and 4 bases at J, with 13 bases between the two ends. The CDR3 totals 14 residues. The CDR3 nucleotides are TGTGCCAGCAGCGACCCCTACACAGGCACTGAAGCTTTCTTT. Translated: CASSDPYTGTEAFF. The full variable domain, its missing parts supplied by reference TRBV9 and TRBJ1-1, is DSGVTQTPKHLITATGQRVTLRCSPRSGDLSVYWYQQSLDQGLQFLIQYYNGEERAKGNILERFSAQQFPDLHSELNLSSLELGDSALYFCASSDPYTGTEAFFGQGTRLTVV.

This rearrangement joins TRBV11-2 to TRBJ2-7; D tentatively reads TRBD1 or TRBD2 (5 bases each). The V and J ends lost 5 bases and 7 bases respectively, with 15 bases between them. The length of the CDR3 is 13 residues. Germline values: CDR1 SGHAT, CDR2 FQNNGV. Here the CDR3 reads CASSLGTPGEQYF. The CDR3 nucleotides read TGTGCCAGCAGCCTGGGGACCCCAGGGGAGCAGTACTTC.

This chain links TRBV25-1 with TRBJ2-7; D gene unclear. Germline loops: CDR1 MGHDK, CDR2 SYGVNS. This CDR3 comprises 12 residues. V was trimmed by 4 bases and J by 2 bases, leaving 6 bases between them. This chain's CDR3 is CASSVFAYEQYF. DNA of the CDR3: TGTGCCAGCAGTGTATTTGCCTACGAGCAGTACTTC.

The CDR3 loop is CAIRQTGLLIGGYTF. The CDR3 DNA reads TGTGCCATCAGGCAGACAGGGCTTTTGATCGGTGGCTACACCTTC. The V call is TRBV10-3, the J call TRBJ1-2, with 7 bases fitting TRBD1. Looked up from germline, CDR1 is ENHRY and CDR2 is SYGVKD. Trimming took 6 bases from V and 7 from J; bases not matched to a gene: 14. This CDR3 is built from 15 residues.